Each of the 23 T cell receptor beta chains below was sequenced from the same sample in a study of response to subunit inactivated influenza vaccine. TCRdb reprocessed the RT-PCR reads with MiXCR, giving one entry per CDR3 protein. The table lists about 540,000 distinct CDR3 sequences, around a quarter of them singletons. The same sample was also used in a study of T cells expressing NK-cell markers. That publication notes: The cDNA for TCR beta came from 5'RACE template switching with UMIs.

This material consisted of CD4+ T cells sorted from PBMCs, taken 11 to 12 days after vaccination. Receptors originate from a man over 45 who received an inactivated influenza vaccine.

The table lists this clonotype with many counts. The chain joins TRBV7-2 to TRBJ2-1; TRBD2 agrees at 15 bases. Trimming cost V 1 base and J 8 bases; bases outside gene matches: 3. This CDR3 has 16 amino acids. CDR1 and CDR2 from the germline V gene are SGHTA and FQGNSA. The CDR3 protein is CASSLGTSGGAHEQFF. CDR3 nucleotides: TGTGCCAGCAGCTTAGGGACTAGCGGGGGGGCCCATGAGCAGTTCTTC.

This chain uses TRBV4-3 with TRBJ2-3; maybe TRBD2 (6 bases). Per the germline V gene, CDR1 is LGHNA and CDR2 is YSLEER. The CDR3 contains 15 residues. The V end lost 5 bases, the J end lost 4 bases, and 16 bases lay between the germline ends. The CDR3 coding sequence is TGCGCCAGCAGCAGGACTATCCAAAAGGCAGATACGCAGTATTTT. Translation: CASSRTIQKADTQYF.

This clonotype was seen only a few times. The chain employs TRBV15 and TRBJ2-2; the D gene could be TRBD1 or TRBD2 (5 bases each). The CDR3 is 15 residues long. Trimming pared 0 bases from V and 5 bases from J, leaving 10 bases between. Germline CDR1 LNHNV, CDR2 YYDKDF (reference sequence). The CDR3 sequence: CATSRERGKTGELFF. CDR3 DNA sequence: TGTGCCACCAGCAGAGAGAGGGGAAAGACCGGGGAGCTGTTTTTT.

This clonotype was recorded at least ten times. The V call is TRBV12-3 or TRBV12-4, the J call TRBJ2-1; TRBD2 agrees at 13 bases. The CDR3 is 15 amino acids. The trim removed 5 bases at V and 10 bases at J, leaving 8 bases unmatched. The CDR3 DNA reads TGTGCCAGCAGTACCGGACTAGCGGGAGTCAGCGAGCAGTTCTTC. It is translated as CASSTGLAGVSEQFF.

The chain combines TRBV7-9 with TRBJ2-1; TRBD1 might be the D (5 bases). V dropped 2 bases and J dropped 6 bases, with 8 bases sitting between them. This CDR3 region has 13 residues. Germline V gene lookup returns CDR1 SEHNR and CDR2 FQNEAQ (reference sequence). CDR3 in amino acids: CASSLSRVNEQFF. In DNA form, the CDR3 reads TGTGCCAGCAGCTTATCCAGGGTCAATGAGCAGTTCTTC. Complete variable domain (other parts from reference TRBV7-9 and TRBJ2-1): DTGVSQNPRHKITKRGQNVTFRCDPISEHNRLYWYRQTLGQGPEFLTYFQNEAQLEKSRLLSDRFSAERPKGSFSTLEIQRTEQGDSAMYLCASSLSRVNEQFFGPGTRLTVL.

This clonotype turned up a few times. This chain links TRBV10-3 with TRBJ2-7; no clear D gene. Trimming cost V 0 bases and J 2 bases, with 11 bases left between them. The CDR3 consists of 15 residues. Germline-derived CDR1 and CDR2 are ENHRY and SYGVKD. CDR3 nucleotide sequence: TGTGCCATCAGTGAGTCTCCTGTTAGGGCCTACGAGCAGTACTTC. This translates into CAISESPVRAYEQYF.

This clonotype was seen at least ten times. The chain couples TRBV15 to TRBJ2-3; TRBD1 agrees at 12 bases. The germline gives CDR1 LNHNV, CDR2 YYDKDF (reference sequence). V gave up 5 bases and J gave up 5 bases; unmatched junction bases: 5. The CDR3 has 15 amino acids. The CDR3 is CATSRGQGAQDTQYF. CDR3 nucleotide sequence: TGTGCCACCAGCCGGGGACAGGGGGCCCAAGATACGCAGTATTTT.

This clonotype appeared a few times. The rearrangement joins TRBV3-1 to TRBJ1-2, with TRBD1 identical over 8 bases. CDR3 length: 14 amino acids. Unmatched junction bases numbered 8, after V lost 6 bases and J lost 5 bases. From germline, CDR1 is LGHDT and CDR2 YNNKEL (reference sequence). The CDR3, as DNA: TGTGCCAGCAGGGACAGGGTGCGCCGGTATGGCTACACCTTC. This sequence encodes CASRDRVRRYGYTF.

In this sample, this clonotype turned up a few times. V and J are TRBV29-1 and TRBJ2-1, with 10 bases lining up with TRBD2. CDR1 SQVTM and CDR2 ANQGSEA come from the germline V gene. The CDR3 spans 15 residues. J lost 7 bases, V lost 3 bases, and 9 bases had no gene match. CDR3 amino acids: CSVDALGLAPNEQFF. CDR3 nucleotide sequence: TGCAGCGTTGACGCCCTGGGACTAGCGCCAAATGAGCAGTTCTTC.

This chain links TRBV7-2 with TRBJ1-6; D not certain. Deletions cut 8 bases from V and 0 bases from J, with 11 bases between. The germline gives CDR1 SGHTA, CDR2 FQGNSA. There are 15 residues in the CDR3. The chain's CDR3 is CASEGSSSYNSPLHF. The CDR3, as DNA: TGTGCCAGCGAAGGCTCTAGCTCCTATAATTCACCCCTCCACTTT.

This clonotype was counted a few times. This sequence joins TRBV4-2 and TRBJ1-1; tentative D call: TRBD1 (5 bases). Trimming took 2 bases from V and 1 from J, leaving 8 bases between them. CDR1 and CDR2 from the germline V gene are LGHNA and YNFKEQ. The CDR3 spans 14 residues. The CDR3 region has the DNA TGTGCCAGCAGCCAACTGACAGAGAACACTGAAGCTTTCTTT. Its protein product is CASSQLTENTEAFF.

This clonotype was counted once. CDR3 sequence reads: CASSKPGLEDNEQFF. CDR3 DNA sequence: TGTGCCAGCAGCAAACCGGGACTAGAAGACAATGAGCAGTTCTTC. The chain has TRBV12-3 or TRBV12-4 and TRBJ2-1; 8 nucleotides agree with TRBD2. The CDR3 contains 15 residues. J lost 5 bases, V lost 6 bases, and 9 bases had no gene match.

This clonotype occurred many times. The chain couples TRBV6-2 or TRBV6-3 to TRBJ2-1, with D possibly TRBD2 on 6 matching bases. V lost 5 bases and J 4 bases, leaving 15 bases between the germline ends. The CDR3 has 15 residues. CDR1 is MNHEY and CDR2 is SVGEGT in the germline V gene. The CDR3 DNA sequence: TGTGCCAGCAGTGATTTTACGGGACTTTACAATGAGCAGTTCTTC. Translating gives CASSDFTGLYNEQFF.

This clonotype was seen more than once but under ten times. CDR3 region: CASSSGQHNSPLHF. In nucleotides, the CDR3 is TGTGCCAGCAGCTCGGGACAGCATAATTCACCCCTCCACTTT. The V gene is TRBV5-6, the J gene TRBJ1-6; 7 positions agree with TRBD1. V was pared by 3 bases and J by 5 bases, with 2 bases of the junction left unmatched. This CDR3 region has 14 residues. The germline V gene has CDR1 SGHDT and CDR2 YYEEEE.

On this clonotype itself: A much larger clone sits a single nucleotide away, making a read error possible. This chain connects TRBV5-5 to TRBJ2-7; D call uncertain. The V gene lost 2 bases and the J gene lost 2 bases, with 5 bases spanning the gap. The length of the CDR3 is 12 residues. CDR1 SGHKS and CDR2 YYEKEE come from the germline V gene (reference sequence). The CDR3: CASSFGPYEQYF. CDR3 DNA: TGTGCCAGCAGCTTTGGCCCCTACGAGCAGTACTTC.

A few counts support this clonotype. This chain links TRBV4-3 with TRBJ2-7; no clear D. The germline V gene has CDR1 LGHNA and CDR2 YSLEER. The CDR3 is 16 amino acids. V lost 1 base and J 0 bases, leaving 13 bases between the germline ends. In nucleotides, the CDR3 is TGCGCCAGCAGCCAAGTAATGTCGAGCCGCTCCTACGAGCAGTACTTC. Amino acid sequence: CASSQVMSSRSYEQYF.

V is TRBV4-3 and J is TRBJ2-1, with D perhaps TRBD2 (6 bases). V was trimmed by 0 bases and J by 4 bases, leaving 16 bases between them. This CDR3 region has 17 residues. Germline values: CDR1 LGHNA, CDR2 YSLEER. CDR3 in amino acids: CASSQDPPSATYNEQFF. The CDR3 DNA reads as TGCGCCAGCAGCCAAGACCCCCCTAGCGCGACTTACAATGAGCAGTTCTTC.

The V gene is TRBV10-1, the J gene TRBJ2-3, with 10 bases lining up with TRBD2. CDR3 length equals 15 residues. Germline loops: CDR1 WNHNN, CDR2 SYGVQD (reference sequence). V trimming: 4 bases; J trimming: 4 bases; junction bases outside the gene matches: 5. For the CDR3, the DNA is TGCGCCAGCAGTGTAAGCGGGGGGGCGTCAGATACGCAGTATTTT. Protein sequence: CASSVSGGASDTQYF.

The table lists this clonotype with a few counts. The chain is built from TRBV6-2 or TRBV6-3 and TRBJ2-1, with 10 bases fitting TRBD2. This CDR3 is built from 16 residues. V was clipped by 2 bases and J by 2 bases; unmatched bases: 3. Germline CDR1 and CDR2: MNHEY and SVGEGT. The CDR3 reads CASSYAGTSAYNEQFF. For the CDR3, the DNA is TGTGCCAGCAGTTACGCCGGGACTAGCGCCTACAATGAGCAGTTCTTC.

The rearrangement links TRBV7-2 to TRBJ2-5, with D possibly being TRBD1 or TRBD2 (6 bases each). V lost 1 base to trimming and J lost 2 bases, with 14 bases between them. Germline lookup yields CDR1 SGHTA and CDR2 FQGNSA. The CDR3 runs to 16 residues. In DNA form, the CDR3 reads TGTGCCAGCAGCTTAGTGGGGGGACAAATACAAGAGACCCAGTACTTC. Translated: CASSLVGGQIQETQYF.

This clonotype was counted a few times. The genes are TRBV5-1 and TRBJ2-5; 12 nucleotides line up with TRBD2. V trimming: 7 bases; J trimming: 0 bases; junction bases outside the gene matches: 4. This CDR3 contains 15 residues. Germline values: CDR1 SGHRS, CDR2 YFSETQ. DNA of the CDR3: TGCGCCAGCGGCCGGACTAGCGGGGACCAAGAGACCCAGTACTTC. Translating gives CASGRTSGDQETQYF.

J is TRBJ2-7 and V is TRBV11-2, with TRBD1 matching 7 bases. J gave up 2 bases and V 4 bases, and 8 bases lay outside the gene matches. The CDR3 extends over 15 amino acids. The germline gives CDR1 SGHAT, CDR2 FQNNGV. CDR3: CASSSGTDRAYEQYF. CDR3 coding DNA: TGTGCCAGCAGCTCCGGGACAGATAGAGCCTACGAGCAGTACTTC.

This clonotype was seen only a few times. The chain has TRBV20-1 and TRBJ2-7; D call uncertain. V shed 3 bases and J shed 0 bases, with 21 bases lying between them. This CDR3 has 17 residues. The germline gives CDR1 DFQATT, CDR2 SNEGSKA (reference sequence). The CDR3 loop reads CSARTRALRISSYEQYF. Here the CDR3 DNA reads TGCAGTGCTAGGACACGAGCCTTACGAATCAGCTCCTACGAGCAGTACTTC.